These T cell receptor beta chains were read from a single sample in a study of STAT5B mutations in CD4+ large granular lymphocyte leukemia. Clones were sequenced by immunoSEQ multiplex PCR, and TCRdb holds only the in-frame ones, with some missing. The repertoire holds 30,000 to 40,000 clones, with approximately 85% as singletons. Sequenced sample: CD4+ T cells from blood buffy coats. The receptor source for this set is a human donor in good health. The CDR3 runs from the conserved cysteine through the conserved F or W. The D gene is left open where the match is weak. Where a row states a size, it is once, few, many or the class of an expanded clone; other rows omit it.

size	J	V	D	CDR3	DNA
-	TRBJ1-2	TRBV29-1	-	CSVNRPYLTF	TGCAGCGTCAACAGACCTTACCTCACCTTC
-	TRBJ1-3	TRBV6-1	-	CASSESYPRSGNTIYF	TGTGCCAGCAGTGAAAGTTATCCGCGCTCTGGAAACACCATATATTTT
few	TRBJ1-1	TRBV29-1	-	CSVAWGIDTEAFF	TGCAGCGTCGCTTGGGGTATTGACACTGAAGCTTTCTTT
few	TRBJ1-2	TRBV4-2	-	CASSQVQTDYGYTF	TGTGCCAGCAGCCAAGTCCAAACCGACTATGGCTACACCTTC
-	TRBJ1-2	TRBV19	-	CASSIQLKRDGSGYTF	TGTGCCAGTAGTATACAACTCAAGCGGGATGGTAGTGGCTACACCTTC
-	TRBJ1-2	TRBV6-5	-	CASRFDRGVYYGYTF	TGTGCCAGCAGATTTGATCGCGGGGTTTACTATGGCTACACCTTC
-	TRBJ1-4	TRBV29-1	TRBD1	CSVKQGFLEKLFF	TGCAGCGTAAAACAGGGGTTTTTGGAAAAACTGTTTTTT
-	TRBJ2-7	TRBV19	-	CASSPRVVSYEQYF	TGTGCCAGTAGTCCACGGGTCGTCTCCTACGAGCAGTACTTC
-	TRBJ2-2	TRBV5-5	-	CASSLTGSTTGELFF	TGTGCCAGCAGCTTGACGGGGAGTACCACCGGGGAGCTGTTTTTT
-	TRBJ1-1	TRBV6-1	-	CASSEFKDSKAFF	TGTGCCAGCAGTGAATTCAAGGACAGTAAAGCTTTCTTT
-	TRBJ1-3	TRBV29-1	-	CSVGGPSSGNTIYF	TGCAGCGTTGGGGGGCCGAGCTCTGGAAACACCATATATTTT
few	TRBJ2-7	TRBV30	TRBD2	CAWSVKRGGPEQYF	TGTGCCTGGAGTGTAAAGCGGGGGGGCCCCGAGCAGTACTTC
-	TRBJ2-1	TRBV27	-	CASRLDSYNEQFF	TGTGCCAGCAGGCTCGACAGTTACAATGAGCAGTTCTTC
-	TRBJ2-1	TRBV29-1	TRBD2	CSVEARGTSGGQASSYNEQFF	TGCAGCGTTGAAGCCAGAGGGACTAGCGGGGGGCAGGCGAGCTCCTACAATGAGCAGTTCTTC
once	TRBJ1-1	TRBV2	-	CASSGFLGIEAFF	TGTGCCAGCAGTGGATTTCTGGGGATAGAAGCTTTCTTT
-	TRBJ2-1	TRBV28	TRBD2	CASSPGLAGDLGNEQFF	TGTGCCAGCAGCCCGGGACTAGCGGGAGATCTAGGGAATGAGCAGTTCTTC
-	TRBJ2-2	TRBV19	-	CASSPVEGELFF	TGTGCCAGTAGTCCCGTTGAGGGGGAGCTGTTTTTT
-	TRBJ2-5	TRBV5-1	-	CASSKEGVGTQYF	TGCGCCAGCAGCAAAGAGGGAGTGGGGACCCAGTACTTC
-	TRBJ2-3	TRBV11-2	-	CASGLGSGTDTQYF	TGTGCCAGCGGGCTTGGTTCGGGAACAGATACGCAGTATTTT
-	TRBJ1-4	TRBV27	TRBD1	CASSPTGGIATNEKLFF	TGTGCCAGCAGTCCGACAGGGGGCATTGCAACTAATGAAAAACTGTTTTTT
-	TRBJ2-2	TRBV19	TRBD2	CASSISGRRTGELFF	TGTGCCAGTAGTATTAGCGGGAGACGGACCGGGGAGCTGTTTTTT
-	TRBJ2-1	TRBV2	TRBD2	CASSTSSGSYNEQFF	TGTGCCAGCAGTACGTCTAGCGGGTCCTACAATGAGCAGTTCTTC
-	TRBJ1-1	TRBV4-3	-	CASSQGTGAMGRF	TGCGCCAGCAGCCAAGGTACAGGCGCTATGGGGAGGTTT